This TCR beta chain was retrieved from a study of T cells in Graves' hyperthyroidism and ophthalmopathy. Whole-study results and caveats: Ophthalmopathy stood apart from stable hyperthyroidism in a 13 V-J model.

The diagnostic basis comprised clinical symptoms, serum thyroxine and TRAb, thyroid ultrasound and orbital computed tomography. The table lists this clonotype with many counts. Its matching antigen is unknown. Amplified TCR beta CDR3 regions came from RNA transcripts. The HTBI primer set drove a first-round RT-PCR of the TCR CDR3. A single record per CDR3 protein comes from TCRdb applying MiXCR to the multiplex PCR reads. Among about 640,000 distinct CDR3 sequences listed, about 20% were seen once. Germline V lookup: CDR1 MNHEY, CDR2 SMNVEV (reference sequence). Trimming took 3 bases from V and 7 from J, leaving 15 bases between them. The CDR3 extends over 14 amino acids.

This chain joins TRBV27 and TRBJ1-2; no clear D gene. Sequenced sample: blood. The TCR was taken from a man younger than 40 with Graves' ophthalmopathy. The CDR3 sequence is CASSLRGPTSGYTF. The CDR3 bases are TGTGCCAGCAGTTTGCGTGGGCCAACTAGTGGCTACACCTTC.